This T cell receptor beta chain was sequenced during a study of post-analysis software for immune sequencing data. Overall study findings and caveats: In multiple sclerosis, normalized Chao1 diversity was significantly below that of controls. Patients had higher frequencies than controls of roughly 5 TRBV segments, including TRBV5-6, TRBV5-1 and TRBV20-1.

In this sample, this clonotype turned up once. Its specificity is unknown. The CDR3 is 14 residues long. Trimming cost V 5 bases and J 0 bases, with 8 bases left between them. CDR1 SGHTA and CDR2 FQGNSA come from the germline V gene. Unique molecular identifiers had been added to the TCR beta cDNA libraries. T cells numbering roughly 0.85 to 11 million yielded approximately 500,000 cDNA molecules. TCRdb re-derived calls from the PCR reads in MiXCR, one entry per CDR3 protein. This table holds 700,000 to 800,000 distinct CDR3 sequences, just under 30% found once. V and J are TRBV7-2 and TRBJ1-5; D is unresolved. The sequenced sample was blood. The TCR was taken from a girl between 5 and 17 years old with multiple sclerosis. The CDR3 spells CASSEDVSNQPQHF. DNA for the CDR3: TGTGCCAGCAGCGAGGACGTTAGCAATCAGCCCCAGCATTTT. The whole variable domain, remainder taken from reference TRBV7-2 and TRBJ1-5, is GAGVSQSPSNKVTEKGKDVELRCDPISGHTALYWYRQSLGQGLEFLIYFQGNSAPDKSGLPSDRFSAERTGGSVSTLTIQRTQQEDSAVYLCASSEDVSNQPQHFGDGTRLSIL.